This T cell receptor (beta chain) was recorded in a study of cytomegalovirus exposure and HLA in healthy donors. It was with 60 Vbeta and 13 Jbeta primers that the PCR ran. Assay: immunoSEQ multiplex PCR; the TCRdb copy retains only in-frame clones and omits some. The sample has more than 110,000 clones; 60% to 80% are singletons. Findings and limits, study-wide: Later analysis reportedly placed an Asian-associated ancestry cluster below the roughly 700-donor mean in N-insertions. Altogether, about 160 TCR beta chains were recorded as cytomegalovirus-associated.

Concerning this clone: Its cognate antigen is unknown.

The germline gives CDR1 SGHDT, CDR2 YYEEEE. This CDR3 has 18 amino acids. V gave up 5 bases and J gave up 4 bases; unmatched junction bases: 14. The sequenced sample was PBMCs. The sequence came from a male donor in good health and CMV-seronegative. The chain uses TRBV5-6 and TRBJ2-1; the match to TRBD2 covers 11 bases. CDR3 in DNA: TGTGCCAGCAGATGGGGACTAGCGGTCCCCAAACAATACAATGAGCAGTTCTTC. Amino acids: CASRWGLAVPKQYNEQFF.